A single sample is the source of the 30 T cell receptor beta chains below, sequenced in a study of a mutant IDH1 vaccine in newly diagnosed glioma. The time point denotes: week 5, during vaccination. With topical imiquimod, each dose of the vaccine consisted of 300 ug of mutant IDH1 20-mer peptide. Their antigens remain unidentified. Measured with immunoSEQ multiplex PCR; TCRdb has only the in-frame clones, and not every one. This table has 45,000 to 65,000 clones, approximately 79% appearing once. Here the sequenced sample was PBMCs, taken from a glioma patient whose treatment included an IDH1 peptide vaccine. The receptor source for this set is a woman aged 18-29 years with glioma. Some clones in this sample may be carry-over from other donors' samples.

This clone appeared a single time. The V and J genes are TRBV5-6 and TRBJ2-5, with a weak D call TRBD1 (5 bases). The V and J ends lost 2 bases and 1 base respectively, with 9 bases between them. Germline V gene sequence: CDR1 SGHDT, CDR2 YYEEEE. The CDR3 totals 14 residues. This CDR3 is CASSFGAVQETQYF. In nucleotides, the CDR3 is TGTGCCAGCAGCTTTGGGGCAGTCCAAGAGACCCAGTACTTC. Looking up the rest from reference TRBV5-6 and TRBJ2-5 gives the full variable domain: DAGVTQSPTHLIKTRGQQVTLRCSPKSGHDTVSWYQQALGQGPQFIFQYYEEEERQRGNFPDRFSGHQFPNYSSELNVNALLLGDSALYLCASSFGAVQETQYFGPGTRLLVL.

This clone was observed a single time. The CDR3 nucleotides read TGTGCCAGCAGTTACTCAGGGGGCTCCTACGAGCAGTACTTC. It encodes CASSYSGGSYEQYF. V usage is TRBV6-5 and J usage is TRBJ2-7; D perhaps matches TRBD1 (6 bases). V was cut by 0 bases and J by 0 bases, with 6 bases left in between. Germline V gene data show CDR1 as MNHEY and CDR2 as SVGAGI. The CDR3 is made up of 14 amino acids.

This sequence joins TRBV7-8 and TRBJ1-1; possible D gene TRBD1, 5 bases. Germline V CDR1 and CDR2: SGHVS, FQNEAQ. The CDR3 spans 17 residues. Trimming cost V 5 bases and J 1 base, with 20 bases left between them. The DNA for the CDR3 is TGTGCCAGCAGCGAAAACCCCCCCGGGCAGGGGAACACTGAAGCTTTCTTT. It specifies CASSENPPGQGNTEAFF.

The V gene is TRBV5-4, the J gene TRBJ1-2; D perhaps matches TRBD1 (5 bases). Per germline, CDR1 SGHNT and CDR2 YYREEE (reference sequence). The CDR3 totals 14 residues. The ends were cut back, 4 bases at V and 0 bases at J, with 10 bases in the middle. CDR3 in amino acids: CASSPDRANYGYTF. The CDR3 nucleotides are TGTGCCAGCAGCCCCGACAGAGCTAACTATGGCTACACCTTC.

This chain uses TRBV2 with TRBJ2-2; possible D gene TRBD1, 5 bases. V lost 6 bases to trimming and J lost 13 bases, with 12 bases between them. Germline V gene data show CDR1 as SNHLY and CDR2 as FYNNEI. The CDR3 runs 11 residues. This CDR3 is CASRAPQGLFF. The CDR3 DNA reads TGTGCCAGCAGGGCTCCTCAGGGGCTGTTTTTT.

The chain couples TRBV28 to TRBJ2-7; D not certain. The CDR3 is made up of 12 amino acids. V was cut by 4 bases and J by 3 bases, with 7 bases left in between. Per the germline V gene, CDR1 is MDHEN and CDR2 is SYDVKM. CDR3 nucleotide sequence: TGTGCCAGCAGTTCTCAGGTCTACGAGCAGTACTTC. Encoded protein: CASSSQVYEQYF.

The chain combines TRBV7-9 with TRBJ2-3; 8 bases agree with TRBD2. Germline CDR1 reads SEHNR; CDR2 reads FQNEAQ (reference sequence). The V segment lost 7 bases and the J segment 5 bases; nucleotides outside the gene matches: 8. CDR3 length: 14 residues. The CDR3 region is CASNTGGPGDTQYF. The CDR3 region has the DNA TGTGCCAGCAATACGGGGGGGCCGGGAGATACGCAGTATTTT.

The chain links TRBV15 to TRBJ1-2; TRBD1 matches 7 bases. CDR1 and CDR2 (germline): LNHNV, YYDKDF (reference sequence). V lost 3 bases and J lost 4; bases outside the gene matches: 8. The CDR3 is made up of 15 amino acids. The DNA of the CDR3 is TGTGCCACCAGCAGTTTTGACAGGGCAGGCTATGGCTACACCTTC. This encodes CATSSFDRAGYGYTF.

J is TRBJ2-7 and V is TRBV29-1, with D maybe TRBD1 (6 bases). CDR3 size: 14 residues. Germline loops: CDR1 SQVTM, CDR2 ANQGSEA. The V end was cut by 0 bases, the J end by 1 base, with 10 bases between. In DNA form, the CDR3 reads TGCAGCGTTGAAGATCGGGACAAATCCTACGAGCAGTACTTC. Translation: CSVEDRDKSYEQYF.

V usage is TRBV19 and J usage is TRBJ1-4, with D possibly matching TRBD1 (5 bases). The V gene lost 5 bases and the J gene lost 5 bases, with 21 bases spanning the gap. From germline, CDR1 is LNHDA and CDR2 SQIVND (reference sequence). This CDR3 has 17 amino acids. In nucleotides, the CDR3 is TGTGCCAGTAGTTCTTCAATGATGGGGGTACAGAATGAAAAACTGTTTTTT. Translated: CASSSSMMGVQNEKLFF.

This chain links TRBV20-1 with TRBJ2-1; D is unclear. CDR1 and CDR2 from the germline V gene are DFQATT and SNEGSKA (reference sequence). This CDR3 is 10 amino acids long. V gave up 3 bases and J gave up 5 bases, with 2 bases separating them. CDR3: CSASDNEQFF. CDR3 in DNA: TGCAGTGCTAGCGACAATGAGCAGTTCTTC.

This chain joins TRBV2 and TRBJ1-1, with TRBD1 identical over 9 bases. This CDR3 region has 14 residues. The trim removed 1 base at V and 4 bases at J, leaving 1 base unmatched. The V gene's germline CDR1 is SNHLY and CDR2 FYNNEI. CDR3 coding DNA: TGTGCCAGCAGTGAAGACAGGGGGCTCACTGAAGCTTTCTTT. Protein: CASSEDRGLTEAFF.

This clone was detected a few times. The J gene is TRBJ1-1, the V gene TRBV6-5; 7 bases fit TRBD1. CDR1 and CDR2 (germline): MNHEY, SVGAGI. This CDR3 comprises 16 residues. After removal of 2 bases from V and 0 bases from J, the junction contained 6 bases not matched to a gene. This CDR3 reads CASSYVGGVMNTEAFF. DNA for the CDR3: TGTGCCAGCAGTTACGTAGGGGGCGTTATGAACACTGAAGCTTTCTTT.

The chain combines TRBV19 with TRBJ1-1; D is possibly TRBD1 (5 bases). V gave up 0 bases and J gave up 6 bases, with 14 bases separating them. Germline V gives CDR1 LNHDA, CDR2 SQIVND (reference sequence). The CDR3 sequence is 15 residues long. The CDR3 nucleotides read TGTGCCAGTAGTATAGAGCCCTCGGGGGGACCTGAAGCTTTCTTT. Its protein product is CASSIEPSGGPEAFF.

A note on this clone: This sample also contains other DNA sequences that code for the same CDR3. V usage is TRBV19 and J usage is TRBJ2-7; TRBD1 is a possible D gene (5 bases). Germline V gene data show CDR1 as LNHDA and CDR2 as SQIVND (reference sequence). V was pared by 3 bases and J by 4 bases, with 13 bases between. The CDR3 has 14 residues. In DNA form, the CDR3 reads TGTGCCAGTAGTATCGGAAGGGGTCGTTACGAGCAGTACTTC. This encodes CASSIGRGRYEQYF.

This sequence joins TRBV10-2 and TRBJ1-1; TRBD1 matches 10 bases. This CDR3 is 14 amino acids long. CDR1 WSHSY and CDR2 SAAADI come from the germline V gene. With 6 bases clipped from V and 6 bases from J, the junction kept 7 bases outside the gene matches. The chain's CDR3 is CASRKTGGASEAFF. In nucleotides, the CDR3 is TGCGCCAGCAGAAAGACAGGGGGCGCCTCTGAAGCTTTCTTT.

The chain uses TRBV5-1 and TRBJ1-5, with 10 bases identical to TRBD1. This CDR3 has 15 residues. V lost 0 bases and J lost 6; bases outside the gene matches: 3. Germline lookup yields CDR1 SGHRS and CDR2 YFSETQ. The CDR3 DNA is TGCGCCAGCAGCTTGGGACAGGGGGCGGGTCAGCCCCAGCATTTT. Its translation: CASSLGQGAGQPQHF.

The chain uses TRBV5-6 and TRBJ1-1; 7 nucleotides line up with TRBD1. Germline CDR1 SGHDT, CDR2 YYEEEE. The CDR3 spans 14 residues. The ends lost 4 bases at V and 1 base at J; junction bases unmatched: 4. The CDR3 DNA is TGTGCCAGCAGCCGAGACAGGGCGAACACTGAAGCTTTCTTT. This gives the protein CASSRDRANTEAFF.

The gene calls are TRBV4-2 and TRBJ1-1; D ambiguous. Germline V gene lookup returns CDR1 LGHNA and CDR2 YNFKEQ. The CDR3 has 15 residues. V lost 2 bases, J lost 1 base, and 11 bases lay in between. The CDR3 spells CASSQSESANTEAFF. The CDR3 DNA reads TGTGCCAGCAGCCAAAGTGAGTCCGCGAACACTGAAGCTTTCTTT.

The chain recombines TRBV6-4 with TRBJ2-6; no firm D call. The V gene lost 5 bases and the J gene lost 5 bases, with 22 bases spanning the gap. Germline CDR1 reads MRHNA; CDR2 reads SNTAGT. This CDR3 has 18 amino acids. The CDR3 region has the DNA TGTGCCAGCAGTCGTATACGCTCACGACAAAGTCGGGCCAACGTCCTGACTTTC. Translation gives CASSRIRSRQSRANVLTF.

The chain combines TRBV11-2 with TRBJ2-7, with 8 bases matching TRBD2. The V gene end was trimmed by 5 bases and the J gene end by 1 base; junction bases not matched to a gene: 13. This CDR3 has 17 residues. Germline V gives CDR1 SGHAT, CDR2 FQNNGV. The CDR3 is CASSLTGLGRMSYEQYF. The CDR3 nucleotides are TGTGCCAGCAGCCTAACGGGACTAGGGCGCATGTCCTACGAGCAGTACTTC.

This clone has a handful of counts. CDR3 in amino acids: CAWRLGIGGANVLTF. In DNA form, the CDR3 reads TGTGCCTGGAGATTAGGGATAGGTGGGGCCAACGTCCTGACTTTC. V and J are TRBV30 and TRBJ2-6, with D unresolved. CDR1 and CDR2 from the germline V gene are GTSNPN and SVGIG (reference sequence). The V end lost 3 bases, the J end lost 3 bases, and 12 bases lay between the germline ends. The CDR3 contains 15 residues.

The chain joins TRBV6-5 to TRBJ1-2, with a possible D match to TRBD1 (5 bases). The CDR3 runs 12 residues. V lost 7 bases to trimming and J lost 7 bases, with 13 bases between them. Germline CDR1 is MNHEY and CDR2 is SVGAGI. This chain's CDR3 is CASKQEGGGYTF. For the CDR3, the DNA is TGTGCCAGCAAACAGGAGGGCGGTGGCTACACCTTC.

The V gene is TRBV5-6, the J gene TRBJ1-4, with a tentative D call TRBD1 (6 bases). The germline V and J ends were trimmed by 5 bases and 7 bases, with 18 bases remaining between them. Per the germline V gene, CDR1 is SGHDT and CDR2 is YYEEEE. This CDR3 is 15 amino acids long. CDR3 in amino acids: CASRWAGGRAEKLFF. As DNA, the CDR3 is TGTGCCAGCAGATGGGCGGGGGGGCGCGCTGAAAAACTGTTTTTT.

The CDR3 DNA reads TGTGCCAGTAAAACTGGTGGAGATACGCAGTATTTT. It yields the protein CASKTGGDTQYF. The chain recombines TRBV19 with TRBJ2-3, with D unclear. Trimming removed 7 bases from V and 5 bases from J, with 10 bases in between. Germline V gene sequence: CDR1 LNHDA, CDR2 SQIVND (reference sequence). The CDR3 consists of 12 residues.

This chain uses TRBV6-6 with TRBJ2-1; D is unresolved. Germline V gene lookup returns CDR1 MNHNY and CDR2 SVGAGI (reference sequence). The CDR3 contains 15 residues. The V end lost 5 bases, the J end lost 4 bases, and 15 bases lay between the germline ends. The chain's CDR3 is CASSQLPGQYNEQFF. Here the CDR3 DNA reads TGTGCCAGCAGTCAACTACCCGGGCAATACAATGAGCAGTTCTTC.

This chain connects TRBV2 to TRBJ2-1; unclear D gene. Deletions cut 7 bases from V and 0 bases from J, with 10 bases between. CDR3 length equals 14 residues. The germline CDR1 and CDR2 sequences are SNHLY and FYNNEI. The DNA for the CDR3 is TGTGCCAGCATCACCACTTTCTCCTACAATGAGCAGTTCTTC. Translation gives CASITTFSYNEQFF.

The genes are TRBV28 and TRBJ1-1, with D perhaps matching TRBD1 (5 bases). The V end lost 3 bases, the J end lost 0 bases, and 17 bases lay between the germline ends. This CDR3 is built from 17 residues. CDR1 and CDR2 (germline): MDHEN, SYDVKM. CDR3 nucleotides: TGTGCCAGCAGTTTCCCGTGGGGGAGAGGCATGAACACTGAAGCTTTCTTT. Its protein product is CASSFPWGRGMNTEAFF.

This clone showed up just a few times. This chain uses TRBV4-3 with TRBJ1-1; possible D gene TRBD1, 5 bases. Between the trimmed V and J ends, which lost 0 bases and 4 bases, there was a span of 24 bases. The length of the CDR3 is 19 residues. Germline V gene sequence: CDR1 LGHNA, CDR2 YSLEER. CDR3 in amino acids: CASSQDRRRWDGAGTEAFF. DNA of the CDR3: TGCGCCAGCAGCCAAGATCGGCGGCGCTGGGACGGGGCGGGCACTGAAGCTTTCTTT.

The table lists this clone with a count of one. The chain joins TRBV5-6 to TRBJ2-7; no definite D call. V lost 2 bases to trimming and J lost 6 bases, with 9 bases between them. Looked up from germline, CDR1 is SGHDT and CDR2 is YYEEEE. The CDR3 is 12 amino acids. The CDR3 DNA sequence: TGTGCCAGCAGCTTCCGGGCGCCCGAGCAGTACTTC. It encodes CASSFRAPEQYF.